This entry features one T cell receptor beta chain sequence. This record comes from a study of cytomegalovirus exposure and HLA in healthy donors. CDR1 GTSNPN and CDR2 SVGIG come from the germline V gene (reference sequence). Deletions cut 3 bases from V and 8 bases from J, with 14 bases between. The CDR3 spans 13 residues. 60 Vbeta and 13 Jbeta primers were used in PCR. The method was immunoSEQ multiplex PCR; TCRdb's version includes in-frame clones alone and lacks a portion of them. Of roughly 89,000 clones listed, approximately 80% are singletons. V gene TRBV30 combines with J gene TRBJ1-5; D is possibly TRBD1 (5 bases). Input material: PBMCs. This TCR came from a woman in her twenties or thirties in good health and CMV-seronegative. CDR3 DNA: TGTGCCTGGAGCGTTCAGGGCTCGGAGCCCCAGCATTTT. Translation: CAWSVQGSEPQHF.